The clone carrying this T cell receptor (beta chain) was counted once. No antigen is known for it. Germline V gene lookup returns CDR1 SGHNT and CDR2 YENEEA. The CDR3 contains 14 residues. V gave up 2 bases and J gave up 5 bases, with 12 bases separating them. These data belong to a study of radiation and T cells in renal cell carcinoma. Study summary: Nephrectomy followed 15 Gy stereotactic body radiation by 4 weeks. Study outcomes and limitations: Top tumor clonotypes rose in blood 2 weeks post-radiation, then contracted.

TCRdb's table, derived via immunoSEQ multiplex PCR, lists solely in-frame clones and lacks some. The sample carries 150,000 or so clones, about nine tenths recorded once. Noted time point: baseline pretreatment blood. Indicated treatment: 15 Gy SBRT to primary tumor, nephrectomy 4 weeks later. Serial blood draws occurred at baseline and 2 and 4 weeks post-SBRT. This renal cell carcinoma was of the clear cell type. V is TRBV11-3 and J is TRBJ2-5; D possibly corresponds to TRBD2 (6 bases). This receptor was identified in a woman aged 65 to 85 with renal cell carcinoma. Material: blood, obtained from a patient whose treatment included radiotherapy and nephrectomy. CDR3 nucleotides: TGTGCCAGCAGCTTAAGCCCCAGCGGGGAGACCCAGTACTTC. This gives the protein CASSLSPSGETQYF. Using reference TRBV11-3 and TRBJ2-5 for the parts outside the CDR3, the full variable domain is EAGVVQSPRYKIIEKKQPVAFWCNPISGHNTLYWYLQNLGQGPELLIRYENEEAVDDSQLPKDRFSAERLKGVDSTLKIQPAELGDSAVYLCASSLSPSGETQYFGPGTRLLVL.